These 3 T cell receptor beta chains were sequenced from one sample in a study of T cell changes during pregnancy in multiple sclerosis (dated by TCRdb to the late 2010s). Library method: the immunoSEQ multiplex PCR assay. TCRdb obtained this table from immuneACCESS and retained in-frame rearrangements with V and J assigned. These tables miss some clones; where compared with another copy, unresolved V genes account for less than half of the shortfall, and the remainder is unexplained. For this sample the table gives about 83,000 clones, of which about 95% were detected only once. Of the sample, more than 0.95% falls within the top ten clones. The material was peripheral blood, obtained in the second trimester of pregnancy. These receptor sequences come from a female donor with multiple sclerosis, enrolled in a pregnancy study.

V usage is TRBV5-8 and J usage is TRBJ2-1, with 9 nucleotides matching TRBD2. This CDR3 region has 15 residues. Unmatched junction bases numbered 4, after V lost 4 bases and J lost 2 bases. CDR1 is SGHTS and CDR2 is YDEGEE in the germline V gene. CDR3 in DNA: TGTGCCAGCAGCCCGGGACTAGCCGCCTACAATGAGCAGTTCTTC. Translating it yields CASSPGLAAYNEQFF.

The chain is built from TRBV7-8 and TRBJ2-1; 9 nucleotides agree with TRBD2. The length of the CDR3 is 15 residues. Germline V gene data show CDR1 as SGHVS and CDR2 as FQNEAQ. With V trimmed by 1 base and J by 4 bases, 2 bases remained unmatched. CDR3 sequence: CASSLVAGGYNEQFF. CDR3 nucleotide sequence: TGTGCCAGCAGCTTAGTGGCGGGAGGGTACAATGAGCAGTTCTTC.

This rearrangement joins TRBV27 to TRBJ1-2, with 8 bases that match TRBD1. The germline V gene encodes CDR1 MNHEY and CDR2 SMNVEV (reference sequence). V lost 5 bases to trimming and J lost 4 bases; unmatched junction nucleotides: 6. The CDR3 consists of 14 residues. Here the CDR3 reads CASSPGTGAYGYTF. The CDR3 DNA is TGTGCCAGCAGTCCCGGGACAGGAGCCTATGGCTACACCTTC.